The 29 T cell receptor beta chains reported below all come from one sample, sequenced in a study of early T cells in non-severe SARS-CoV-2 infection. TCRdb re-called the 5' RACE reads through MiXCR, storing one row per CDR3 protein. The data show some 87,000 distinct CDR3 sequences, with approximately 15% seen just once and around 1.5% held by the top ten. The source material was whole blood. Receptors originate from an adult who was a healthcare worker with PCR-confirmed SARS-CoV-2 infection or an uninfected control (not recorded which).

In regard to this clonotype: This may stem from a read error, because a much larger clone lies one nucleotide away. The chain uses TRBV5-1 and TRBJ1-1; D not certain. The germline gives CDR1 SGHRS, CDR2 YFSETQ. The CDR3 runs 14 residues. The DNA of the CDR3 is TGCGCCACCAGCTTGGTGGGAGGGAACACTGAAGCTTTCTTT. Protein sequence: CATSLVGGNTEAFF. The complete variable domain, with remaining parts taken from reference TRBV5-1 and TRBJ1-1, reads KAGVTQTPRYLIKTRGQQVTLSCSPISGHRSVSWYQQTPGQGLQFLFEYFSETQRNKGNFPGRFSGRQFSNSRSEMNVSTLELGDSALYLCATSLVGGNTEAFFGQGTRLTVV.

This clonotype has a count of ten or more. V gene TRBV28 combines with J gene TRBJ1-2, with D unclear. Per the germline V gene, CDR1 is MDHEN and CDR2 is SYDVKM. Trimming removed 6 bases from V and 3 bases from J, with 11 bases in between. This CDR3 comprises 13 residues. The CDR3 loop is CASSPPVDYGYTF. CDR3 sequence (DNA): TGTGCCAGCAGCCCCCCCGTCGACTATGGCTACACCTTC.

This clonotype was picked up many times. This chain links TRBV15 with TRBJ1-1, with a tentative D call TRBD1 (5 bases). This CDR3 spans 16 amino acids. CDR1 and CDR2 from the germline V gene are LNHNV and YYDKDF (reference sequence). Deletions cut 0 bases from V and 1 base from J, with 12 bases between. The chain's CDR3 is CATSRDRPTGNTEAFF. For the CDR3, the DNA is TGTGCCACCAGCAGAGATCGACCAACAGGGAACACTGAAGCTTTCTTT.

In DNA form, the CDR3 reads TGCGCCAGCAGCTCCGGGACTAGCGGTTCCTACGAGCAGTACTTC. It yields the protein CASSSGTSGSYEQYF. The rearrangement links TRBV5-1 to TRBJ2-7; TRBD2 matches at 11 bases. Trimming took 3 bases from V and 1 from J; bases not matched to a gene: 3. The CDR3 extends over 15 amino acids. The germline V gene has CDR1 SGHRS and CDR2 YFSETQ.

This clonotype was detected many times. This chain links TRBV9 with TRBJ2-7, with D possibly called TRBD1 or TRBD2 (5 bases each). The CDR3 loop spans 15 amino acids. From germline, CDR1 is SGDLS and CDR2 YYNGEE. V lost 0 bases and J lost 0, with 10 bases in between. Here the CDR3 reads CASSVAGLNSYEQYF. In nucleotides, the CDR3 is TGTGCCAGCAGCGTAGCGGGGCTGAACTCCTACGAGCAGTACTTC.

This clonotype has just a few counts. The genes are TRBV12-3 or TRBV12-4 and TRBJ2-7; 13 bases match TRBD2. The CDR3 sequence is 16 residues long. The trim removed 5 bases at V and 7 bases at J, leaving 11 bases unmatched. CDR3 coding DNA: TGTGCCAGCAGTCCCCAGGGGACTAGCGGGGACAGAGAGCAGTACTTC. Translation gives CASSPQGTSGDREQYF.

The chain links TRBV6-2 or TRBV6-3 to TRBJ2-3; D may correspond to TRBD1 or TRBD2 (5 bases each). The CDR3 contains 12 residues. Trimming shortened V by 8 bases and J by 2 bases, and 8 bases separated the two germline ends. Germline lookup yields CDR1 MNHEY and CDR2 SVGEGT. The CDR3 reads CASGGITDTQYF. In DNA, the CDR3 is TGTGCCAGCGGGGGAATCACAGATACGCAGTATTTT.

The chain is built from TRBV12-3 or TRBV12-4 and TRBJ2-5; TRBD2 agrees at 7 bases. The junction had 3 bases not matched to a gene; V was cut back by 3 bases and J by 2 bases. The CDR3 has 14 residues. The CDR3 here is CASSLASGQETQYF. The CDR3 DNA is TGTGCCAGCAGTTTGGCTAGCGGACAAGAGACCCAGTACTTC.

This clonotype came up a few times. This chain uses TRBV20-1 with TRBJ2-5; D call uncertain. The ends were cut back, 4 bases at V and 1 base at J, with 4 bases in the middle. This CDR3 has 11 amino acids. Germline V gene data show CDR1 as DFQATT and CDR2 as SNEGSKA (reference sequence). The CDR3 sequence: CSAIVQETQYF. CDR3 in DNA: TGCAGTGCTATAGTCCAAGAGACCCAGTACTTC.

This clonotype appeared a few times. V usage is TRBV2 and J usage is TRBJ1-6; D is unclear. This CDR3 has 16 amino acids. CDR1 and CDR2 (germline): SNHLY, FYNNEI. Trimming left V 6 bases short and J 9 bases short, with 21 bases between. For the CDR3, the DNA is TGTGCCAGCAGGGGCACTATCTTGAATATAGGTTCACCCCTCCACTTT. Its protein is CASRGTILNIGSPLHF.

This clonotype was found many times. This rearrangement joins TRBV6-6 to TRBJ1-5, with D maybe TRBD1 (5 bases). The CDR3 covers 15 residues. From germline, CDR1 is MNHNY and CDR2 SVGAGI (reference sequence). V was shortened by 2 bases and J by 3 bases, with 11 bases between the two germline ends. CDR3 region: CASSYGGGDNQPQHF. CDR3 DNA sequence: TGTGCCAGCAGTTACGGTGGGGGAGACAATCAGCCCCAGCATTTT.

This clonotype was detected only a few times. J is TRBJ2-5 and V is TRBV20-1; 10 bases map to TRBD1. Germline V lookup: CDR1 DFQATT, CDR2 SNEGSKA (reference sequence). V lost 3 bases and J lost 4; bases outside the gene matches: 5. This CDR3 region has 14 residues. The CDR3 DNA follows: TGCAGTGCTAGGAAGACAGGGGGCATAGAGACCCAGTACTTC. It translates to CSARKTGGIETQYF.

The chain uses TRBV30 and TRBJ1-5; 9 bases align to TRBD1. With V trimmed by 2 bases and J by 5 bases, 7 bases remained unmatched. Germline CDR1 GTSNPN, CDR2 SVGIG (reference sequence). This CDR3 contains 15 residues. The CDR3 region is CAWSINRGLDQPQHF. CDR3 DNA sequence: TGTGCCTGGAGTATAAACAGGGGGCTCGATCAGCCCCAGCATTTT.

This rearrangement joins TRBV2 to TRBJ1-1, with TRBD1 as a possible D gene (5 bases). V was shortened by 5 bases and J by 6 bases, with 7 bases between the two germline ends. The CDR3 has 11 residues. CDR1 is SNHLY and CDR2 is FYNNEI in the germline V gene. In DNA, the CDR3 is TGTGCCAGCAGTAGGGGACCTGAAGCTTTCTTT. It translates to CASSRGPEAFF.

Ten or more counts support this clonotype. The CDR3 loop is CASSPRDREGTEAFF. The DNA for the CDR3 is TGTGCCAGCAGCCCCCGGGACAGGGAGGGGACTGAAGCTTTCTTT. The gene calls are TRBV7-6 and TRBJ1-1; 9 positions agree with TRBD1. The CDR3 has 15 amino acids. Trimming at V came to 5 bases and at J to 5 bases, leaving 9 bases not matched to a gene. CDR1 and CDR2 (germline): SGHVS, FNYEAQ.

This clonotype was counted only a few times. This rearrangement joins TRBV24-1 to TRBJ2-7; no definite D call. The CDR3 totals 14 residues. Trimming stripped 12 bases from V and 2 bases from J, with 19 bases between. Germline CDR1 and CDR2: KGHDR and SFDVKD. The CDR3 loop reads CASCRKAAAYEQYF. Written as DNA, the CDR3 is TGTGCCTCATGCCGAAAGGCAGCAGCCTACGAGCAGTACTTC.

This clonotype appeared many times. The chain joins TRBV29-1 to TRBJ1-5; D is unresolved. V was clipped by 8 bases and J by 5 bases, with 22 bases between them. This CDR3 has 15 residues. Germline CDR1 is SQVTM and CDR2 is ANQGSEA. CDR3 sequence: CSPGETLESDQPQHF. As DNA, the CDR3 is TGCAGCCCCGGCGAGACGTTGGAATCGGATCAGCCCCAGCATTTT.

This chain connects TRBV12-3 or TRBV12-4 to TRBJ1-1, with 7 nucleotides matching TRBD1. This CDR3 has 13 residues. Losses at the gene ends were 6 bases for V and 4 bases for J; bases not matched to a gene: 5. This CDR3 reads CASRTGYGTEAFF. The CDR3 nucleotides read TGTGCCAGCAGGACAGGGTACGGCACTGAAGCTTTCTTT.

This clonotype has a count of ten or more. The gene calls are TRBV12-5 and TRBJ2-3; D is unresolved. The V gene's germline CDR1 is LGHNT and CDR2 FRNRAP. The CDR3 covers 12 residues. V was pared by 1 base and J by 7 bases, with 6 bases between. The CDR3 protein is CASGLAEYTQYF. As DNA, the CDR3 is TGTGCTAGTGGTTTGGCGGAGTATACGCAGTATTTT.

This chain uses TRBV30 with TRBJ1-2; D unclear. CDR1 and CDR2 from the germline V gene are GTSNPN and SVGIG (reference sequence). CDR3 size: 13 residues. V gave up 0 bases and J gave up 4 bases, with 9 bases separating them. The CDR3, as DNA: TGTGCCTGGAGTGTACGGCAGATCTATGGCTACACCTTC. Translating gives CAWSVRQIYGYTF.

This clonotype was found many times. This chain joins TRBV2 and TRBJ1-1; no firm D call. The germline V and J ends were trimmed by 6 bases and 8 bases, with 10 bases remaining between them. CDR1 SNHLY and CDR2 FYNNEI come from the germline V gene. The CDR3 is 11 residues long. CDR3: CASSPWREAFF. The CDR3 DNA sequence: TGTGCCAGCAGCCCCTGGAGAGAAGCTTTCTTT.

Worth noting for this clonotype: This may come from a read error, since a much larger clone is one base off. The rearrangement links TRBV10-2 to TRBJ1-6; weak D call: TRBD1 (5 bases). The CDR3 has 15 residues. CDR1 and CDR2 from the germline V gene are WSHSY and SAAADI. In DNA, the CDR3 is TGCGGCAGCAGTGAGTCGGGGGTCTATAATTCACCCCTCCACTTT. It is translated as CGSSESGVYNSPLHF.

The chain uses TRBV10-2 and TRBJ2-7, with TRBD1 matching 9 bases. The CDR3 has 14 residues. Trimming cost V 6 bases and J 2 bases; bases outside gene matches: 5. Germline CDR1 reads WSHSY; CDR2 reads SAAADI. The CDR3 region is CASSGRQGAYEQYF. For the CDR3, the DNA is TGCGCCAGCAGCGGCAGACAGGGGGCCTACGAGCAGTACTTC.

This clonotype occurred a few times. This chain links TRBV29-1 with TRBJ2-1, with 9 bases matching TRBD1. V shed 7 bases and J 9 bases; nucleotides not matched to a gene: 16. Germline values: CDR1 SQVTM, CDR2 ANQGSEA. CDR3 length equals 15 residues. CDR3 loop: CSADGDREGKIEQFF. The CDR3 DNA sequence: TGCAGCGCCGACGGGGACAGGGAAGGAAAAATTGAGCAGTTCTTC.

J is TRBJ2-4 and V is TRBV27; no clear D gene. Germline assignment: CDR1 MNHEY and CDR2 SMNVEV (reference sequence). Trimming removed 5 bases from V and 0 bases from J, with 14 bases in between. The CDR3 is made up of 16 amino acids. CDR3 in DNA: TGTGCCAGCAGTCCGAGTCCTACTATAGCCAAAAACATTCAGTACTTC. It translates to CASSPSPTIAKNIQYF.

This clonotype appeared a few times. This chain joins TRBV7-2 and TRBJ2-7, with D perhaps TRBD1 or TRBD2 (5 bases each). The germline V gene encodes CDR1 SGHTA and CDR2 FQGNSA. The CDR3 sequence is 16 residues long. Deletions cut 5 bases from V and 6 bases from J, with 23 bases between. For the CDR3, the DNA is TGTGCCAGCAGCCTAAGGGGCGGGCCCAGGCCCGGCGAGCAGTACTTC. It specifies CASSLRGGPRPGEQYF.

This clonotype came up many times. The V gene is TRBV30, the J gene TRBJ2-7; D gene ambiguous. Germline values: CDR1 GTSNPN, CDR2 SVGIG (reference sequence). V was shortened by 1 base and J by 7 bases, with 17 bases between the two germline ends. CDR3 length: 14 residues. The CDR3 DNA is TGTGCCTGGAGTGCCATGGGTCGTGAAGTTGAGCAGTACTTC. Translated, it gives CAWSAMGREVEQYF.

This rearrangement joins TRBV11-2 to TRBJ1-5; no clear D. The CDR3 length is 13 residues. The germline V gene encodes CDR1 SGHAT and CDR2 FQNNGV. V lost 5 bases and J 3 bases, leaving 8 bases between the germline ends. The CDR3 protein is CASSPHHNQPQHF. CDR3 bases: TGTGCCAGCAGCCCCCATCACAATCAGCCCCAGCATTTT.

This clonotype was detected many times. This chain links TRBV4-1 with TRBJ1-1; TRBD1 aligns across 8 bases. This CDR3 spans 14 amino acids. Germline trimming cut 4 bases from V and 5 bases from J; bases unmatched to any gene: 6. Germline V CDR1 and CDR2: MGHRA, YSYEKL. The chain's CDR3 is CASSLRGLGTEAFF. The CDR3 DNA sequence: TGCGCCAGCAGCCTCAGGGGGCTCGGGACTGAAGCTTTCTTT.